Each of the 9 T cell receptor beta chains below was sequenced from the same sample in a study of human T cells and chemical hapten exposure. Time point here: healthy volunteer bleed at 6 weeks. Total RNA was isolated from whole blood that had not been fractionated. Via MiXCR, TCRdb re-called the RACE reads, giving one row per CDR3 protein. The data show around 65,000 distinct CDR3 sequences, under 7.5% seen once. What was sequenced was whole blood. The receptors stem from a female donor in good health. Some clones in this sample may be carry-over from other donors' samples.

This clonotype was counted between two and nine times. The chain has TRBV12-3 or TRBV12-4 and TRBJ1-6; D ambiguous. V was shortened by 2 bases and J by 10 bases, with 12 bases between the two germline ends. This CDR3 contains 14 residues. The CDR3 region is CASSLIEGGSPLHF. DNA of the CDR3: TGTGCCAGCAGTTTAATTGAAGGAGGCTCACCCCTCCACTTT.

The CDR3 bases are TGTGCCAGCAGGAAGATCACTGAAGCTTTCTTT. Translated, it gives CASRKITEAFF. The chain is built from TRBV2 and TRBJ1-1; no clear D gene. The V and J ends lost 6 bases and 4 bases respectively, with 6 bases between them. This CDR3 spans 11 amino acids. CDR1 is SNHLY, CDR2 FYNNEI, per germline.

V usage is TRBV6-1 and J usage is TRBJ2-3; perhaps TRBD2 as D (5 bases). CDR3 size: 15 residues. V was shortened by 7 bases and J by 2 bases, with 16 bases between the two germline ends. Germline V gene data show CDR1 as MNHNS and CDR2 as SASEGT. CDR3 loop: CASTLLERDTDTQYF. CDR3 in DNA: TGTGCCAGCACCCTACTAGAGAGGGACACAGATACGCAGTATTTT.

This clonotype has at least ten counts. The genes are TRBV6-5 and TRBJ2-7; perhaps TRBD1 as D (5 bases). This CDR3 region has 17 residues. Germline CDR1 MNHEY, CDR2 SVGAGI. V was trimmed by 5 bases and J by 0 bases, leaving 20 bases between them. Written as DNA, the CDR3 is TGTGCCAGCAGTAAGACATTCCCAGGGTACAACTCCTACGAGCAGTACTTC. Its protein is CASSKTFPGYNSYEQYF.

This clonotype was counted many times. The rearrangement joins TRBV19 to TRBJ2-7, with D tentatively TRBD1 (6 bases). The germline CDR1 and CDR2 sequences are LNHDA and SQIVND (reference sequence). With 0 bases removed from V and 6 bases from J, the gap between germline ends came to 9 bases. The CDR3 is made up of 13 amino acids. The CDR3 reads CASSIDRGREQYF. The DNA of the CDR3 is TGTGCCAGTAGTATAGACAGGGGCCGCGAGCAGTACTTC.

As to this clonotype: It may be a read error: a sequence one base away is much more abundant. The gene calls are TRBV29-1 and TRBJ2-5; maybe TRBD1 (5 bases). CDR3 size: 14 residues. V was shortened by 4 bases and J by 4 bases, with 16 bases between the two germline ends. CDR1 and CDR2 from the germline V gene are SQVTM and ANQGSEA. CDR3 region: CSVGVWAGPETQYF. In DNA form, the CDR3 reads TGCAGCGTTGGAGTCTGGGCAGGGCCAGAGACCCAGTACTTC.

V gene TRBV14 combines with J gene TRBJ2-7; D tentatively reads TRBD1 or TRBD2 (5 bases each). Germline V CDR1 and CDR2: SGHDN, FVKESK. The CDR3 covers 15 residues. Trimming took 4 bases from V and 6 from J, leaving 19 bases between them. The chain's CDR3 is CASSPRGPSGSEQYF. DNA of the CDR3: TGTGCCAGCAGCCCACGGGGACCATCTGGATCCGAGCAGTACTTC.

The V and J genes are TRBV13 and TRBJ2-2; 10 bases match TRBD2. Per germline, CDR1 PRHDT and CDR2 FYEKMQ (reference sequence). The CDR3 has 16 amino acids. The trim removed 6 bases at V and 5 bases at J, leaving 9 bases unmatched. As DNA, the CDR3 is TGTGCCAGCAGTCGACGGGCACTAGCGGGAACCGGGGAGCTGTTTTTT. It is translated as CASSRRALAGTGELFF.

The rearrangement uses TRBV29-1 and TRBJ2-5; the D gene could be TRBD1 or TRBD2 (6 bases each). Germline V CDR1 and CDR2: SQVTM, ANQGSEA. V lost 6 bases to trimming and J lost 4 bases, with 15 bases between them. This CDR3 has 13 amino acids. The CDR3, as DNA: TGCAGCGTAGTGACAGGAGGGGGAGAGACCCAGTACTTC. This translates into CSVVTGGGETQYF.